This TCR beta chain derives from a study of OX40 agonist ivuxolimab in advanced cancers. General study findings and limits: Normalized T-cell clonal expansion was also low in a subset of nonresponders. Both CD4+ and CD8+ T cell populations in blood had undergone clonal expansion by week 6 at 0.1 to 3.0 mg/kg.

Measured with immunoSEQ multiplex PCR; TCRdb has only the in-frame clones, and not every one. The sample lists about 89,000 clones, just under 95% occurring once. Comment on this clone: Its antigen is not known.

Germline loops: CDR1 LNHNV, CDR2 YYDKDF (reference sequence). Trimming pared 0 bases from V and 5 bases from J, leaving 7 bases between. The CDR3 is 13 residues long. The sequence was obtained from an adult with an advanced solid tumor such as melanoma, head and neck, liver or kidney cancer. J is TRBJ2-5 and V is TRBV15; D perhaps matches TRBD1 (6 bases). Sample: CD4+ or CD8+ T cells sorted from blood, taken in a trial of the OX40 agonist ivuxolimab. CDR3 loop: CATSRERGETQYF. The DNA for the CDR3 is TGTGCCACCAGCAGAGAAAGGGGGGAGACCCAGTACTTC.